This entry concerns a single T cell receptor (beta chain). The target antigen is unknown. These data are taken from a study of persistence of HIV-infected CD4 T cells. The study, taken as a whole, reports: Compared with CD3/CD28-stimulated cells, CMV- and Gag-responding cells showed lower TCRbeta richness.

An overlapping HIV-1 Gag peptide pool stimulated these cells at 1 ug/peptide/mL. Sorting selected CD4+ T cells upregulating both CD40 ligand and CD69. For around 20 hours, CD8-depleted PBMCs received anti-CD28/CD49d costimulation, a CD40-blocking antibody and enfuvirtide. Sequencing used immunoSEQ version 4 in survey mode. Method: immunoSEQ multiplex PCR; TCRdb's copy keeps in-frame clones and lacks some. Altogether about 20,000 clones are present, about 62% being singletons, with the ten largest covering around 2%. This CDR3 comprises 16 residues. Trimming removed 1 base at V and 0 bases at J, with 10 bases between. Germline loops: CDR1 MGHRA, CDR2 YSYEKL.

The TCR originated in an adult woman with HIV who was CMV-seropositive. The material was CD4+ T cells sorted from PBMCs after roughly 18-hour stimulation, obtained from a patient who received antiretroviral therapy. The chain employs TRBV4-1 and TRBJ2-1; D not certain. This CDR3 reads CASSQVDILSYNEQFF. The DNA for the CDR3 is TGCGCCAGCAGCCAAGTTGACATCCTCTCCTACAATGAGCAGTTCTTC.